This T cell receptor (beta chain) stems from a study of naive and memory T cell subsets. With regard to this clonotype: Its specificity is not known.

An equimolar mix of two oligonucleotides served as the beta constant-region primer for TRBC1 and TRBC2. The ligated cDNA underwent four PCR rounds using SP2 and nested alpha and beta constant-region primers. TCRdb re-called the UMI-ligation and nested PCR reads with MiXCR, one entry per CDR3 protein. The data contain tens of thousands of distinct CDR3 sequences, 11% of them seen just once; the ten biggest clones take up around 0.13%. Study results and limitations: Naive and memory subsets had different power law exponents for TCR abundance. From naive to CM, EM and EMRA, diversity decreased and Gini increased. Over 95% of naive TCR sequences appeared only once after error correction, unlike memory subsets. Naive repertoires, especially CD8, held a few larger clonotypes, possibly memory cells re-expressing CD45RA.

Germline values: CDR1 SGHRS, CDR2 YFSETQ. This CDR3 spans 13 amino acids. The ends were cut back, 5 bases at V and 1 base at J, with 8 bases in the middle. The sample consisted of naive CD4+ T cells from blood. This clonotype was sampled from a human donor in good health. This chain uses TRBV5-1 with TRBJ2-3; possibly TRBD2 for D (6 bases). In nucleotides, the CDR3 is TGCGCCAGCAGTTGGGGGGGCACAGATACGCAGTATTTT. Translating gives CASSWGGTDTQYF.